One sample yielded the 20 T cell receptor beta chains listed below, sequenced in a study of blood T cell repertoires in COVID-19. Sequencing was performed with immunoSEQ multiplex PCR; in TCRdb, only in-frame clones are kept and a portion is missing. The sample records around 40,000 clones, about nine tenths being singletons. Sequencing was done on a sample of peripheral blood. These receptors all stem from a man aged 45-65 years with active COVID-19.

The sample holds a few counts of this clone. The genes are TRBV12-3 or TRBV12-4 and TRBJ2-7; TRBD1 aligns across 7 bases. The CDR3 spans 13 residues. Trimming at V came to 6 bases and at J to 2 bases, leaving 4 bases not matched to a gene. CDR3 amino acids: CASSTGTAYEQYF. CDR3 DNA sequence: TGTGCCAGCAGCACCGGGACAGCCTACGAGCAGTACTTC.

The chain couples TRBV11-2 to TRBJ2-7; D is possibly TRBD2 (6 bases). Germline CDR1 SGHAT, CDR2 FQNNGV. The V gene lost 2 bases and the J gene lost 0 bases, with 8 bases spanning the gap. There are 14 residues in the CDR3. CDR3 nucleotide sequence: TGTGCCAGCAGCTTATTCGGGAGCTCCTACGAGCAGTACTTC. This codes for CASSLFGSSYEQYF. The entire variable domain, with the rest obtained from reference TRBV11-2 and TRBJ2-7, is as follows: EAGVAQSPRYKIIEKRQSVAFWCNPISGHATLYWYQQILGQGPKLLIQFQNNGVVDDSQLPKDRFSAERLKGVDSTLKIQPAKLEDSAVYLCASSLFGSSYEQYFGPGTRLTVT.

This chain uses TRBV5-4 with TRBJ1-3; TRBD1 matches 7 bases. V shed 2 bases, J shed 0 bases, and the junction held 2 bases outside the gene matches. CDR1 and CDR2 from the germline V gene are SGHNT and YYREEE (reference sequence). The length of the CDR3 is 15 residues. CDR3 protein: CASSFGQDSGNTIYF. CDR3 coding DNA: TGTGCCAGCAGCTTTGGACAGGACTCTGGAAACACCATATATTTT.

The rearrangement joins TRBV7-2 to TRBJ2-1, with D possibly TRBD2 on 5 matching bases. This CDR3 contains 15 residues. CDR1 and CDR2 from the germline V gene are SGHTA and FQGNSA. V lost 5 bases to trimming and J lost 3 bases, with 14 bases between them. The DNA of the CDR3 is TGTGCCAGCAGCCCCATGGTACGGGGCTACAATGAGCAGTTCTTC. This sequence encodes CASSPMVRGYNEQFF. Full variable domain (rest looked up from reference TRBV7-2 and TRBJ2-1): GAGVSQSPSNKVTEKGKDVELRCDPISGHTALYWYRQSLGQGLEFLIYFQGNSAPDKSGLPSDRFSAERTGGSVSTLTIQRTQQEDSAVYLCASSPMVRGYNEQFFGPGTRLTVL.

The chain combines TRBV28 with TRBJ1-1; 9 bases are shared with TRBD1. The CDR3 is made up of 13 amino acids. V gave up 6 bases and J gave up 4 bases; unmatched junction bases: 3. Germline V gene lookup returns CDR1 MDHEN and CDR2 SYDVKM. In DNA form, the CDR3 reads TGTGCCAGCAGGGGACAGGGATTCACTGAAGCTTTCTTT. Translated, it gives CASRGQGFTEAFF.

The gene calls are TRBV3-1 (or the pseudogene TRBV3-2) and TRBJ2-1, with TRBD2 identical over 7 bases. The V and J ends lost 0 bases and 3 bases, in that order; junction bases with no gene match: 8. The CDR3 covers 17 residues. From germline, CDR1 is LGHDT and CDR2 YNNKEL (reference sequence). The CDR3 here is CASSQESSGGFYNEQFF. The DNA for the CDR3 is TGTGCCAGCAGCCAAGAATCTAGCGGAGGTTTCTACAATGAGCAGTTCTTC.

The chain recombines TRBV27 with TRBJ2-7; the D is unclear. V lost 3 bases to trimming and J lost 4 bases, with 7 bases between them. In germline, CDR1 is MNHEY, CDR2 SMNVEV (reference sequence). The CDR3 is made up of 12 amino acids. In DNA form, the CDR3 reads TGTGCCAGCAGTTTGAGGCTTTACGAGCAGTACTTC. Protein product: CASSLRLYEQYF.

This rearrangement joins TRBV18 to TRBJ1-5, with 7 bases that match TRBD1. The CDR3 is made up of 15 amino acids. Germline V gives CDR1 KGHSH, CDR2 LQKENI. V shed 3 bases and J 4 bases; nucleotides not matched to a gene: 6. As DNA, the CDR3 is TGTGCCAGCTCACCGCGCGCAGGGGGGAATCAGCCCCAGCATTTT. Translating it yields CASSPRAGGNQPQHF.

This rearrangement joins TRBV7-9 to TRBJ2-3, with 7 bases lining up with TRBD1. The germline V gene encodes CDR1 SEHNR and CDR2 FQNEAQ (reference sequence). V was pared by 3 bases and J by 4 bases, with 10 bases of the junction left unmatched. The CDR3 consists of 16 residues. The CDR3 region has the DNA TGTGCCAGCAGCTTTCAACAGGGGTTCGGCGCAGATACGCAGTATTTT. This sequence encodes CASSFQQGFGADTQYF.

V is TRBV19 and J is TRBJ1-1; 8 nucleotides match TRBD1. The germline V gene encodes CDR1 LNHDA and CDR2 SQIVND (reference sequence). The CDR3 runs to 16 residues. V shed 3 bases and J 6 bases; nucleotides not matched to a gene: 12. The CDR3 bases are TGTGCCAGTAGTATCAGGGGGCGCCGAGGGGACTCTGAAGCTTTCTTT. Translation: CASSIRGRRGDSEAFF.

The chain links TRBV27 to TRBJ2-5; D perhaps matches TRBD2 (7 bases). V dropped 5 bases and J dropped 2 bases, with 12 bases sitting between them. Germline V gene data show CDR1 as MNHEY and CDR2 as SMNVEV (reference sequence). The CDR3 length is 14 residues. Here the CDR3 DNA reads TGTGCCAGCAGTACTAAGGGGGGGCAAGAGACCCAGTACTTC. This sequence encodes CASSTKGGQETQYF.

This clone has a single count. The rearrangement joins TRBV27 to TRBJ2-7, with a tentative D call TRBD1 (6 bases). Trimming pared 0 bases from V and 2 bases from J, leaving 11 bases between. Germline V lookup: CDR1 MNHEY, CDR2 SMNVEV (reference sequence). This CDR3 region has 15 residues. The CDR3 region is CASSLSPGVAYEQYF. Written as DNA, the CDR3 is TGTGCCAGCAGTTTATCACCAGGGGTCGCCTACGAGCAGTACTTC.

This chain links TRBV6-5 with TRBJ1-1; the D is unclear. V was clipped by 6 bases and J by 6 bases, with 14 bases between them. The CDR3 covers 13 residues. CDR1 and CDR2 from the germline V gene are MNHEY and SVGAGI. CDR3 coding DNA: TGTGCCAGCAGGTACGTTGGCGGAGCTGAAGCTTTCTTT. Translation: CASRYVGGAEAFF.

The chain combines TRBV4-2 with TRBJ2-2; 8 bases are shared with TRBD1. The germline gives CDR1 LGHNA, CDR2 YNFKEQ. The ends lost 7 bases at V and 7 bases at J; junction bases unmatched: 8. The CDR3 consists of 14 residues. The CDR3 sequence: CASKVDRAGGELFF. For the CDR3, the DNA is TGTGCCAGCAAGGTGGACAGGGCGGGCGGGGAGCTGTTTTTT.

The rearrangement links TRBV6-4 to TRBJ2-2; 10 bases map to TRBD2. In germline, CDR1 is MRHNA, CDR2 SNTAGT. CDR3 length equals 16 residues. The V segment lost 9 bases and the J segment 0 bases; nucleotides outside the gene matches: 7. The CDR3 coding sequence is TGTGCCAGTCCCCCTAGCGGGAGTGCGAACACCGGGGAGCTGTTTTTT. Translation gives CASPPSGSANTGELFF.

The CDR3 loop reads CASSIYERSSSSPLHF. As DNA, the CDR3 is TGTGCCAGTAGTATTTACGAGAGGTCCTCGTCGTCACCCCTCCACTTT. This chain joins TRBV19 and TRBJ1-6; D not certain. CDR1 and CDR2 from the germline V gene are LNHDA and SQIVND (reference sequence). This CDR3 has 16 amino acids. V lost 3 bases and J lost 10, with 19 bases in between.

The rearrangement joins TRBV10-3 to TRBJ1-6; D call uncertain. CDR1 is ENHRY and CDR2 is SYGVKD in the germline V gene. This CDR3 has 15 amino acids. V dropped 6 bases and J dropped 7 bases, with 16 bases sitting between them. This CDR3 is CAIRGPGPGNSPLHF. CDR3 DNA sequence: TGTGCCATCAGGGGTCCCGGGCCGGGGAATTCACCCCTCCACTTT.

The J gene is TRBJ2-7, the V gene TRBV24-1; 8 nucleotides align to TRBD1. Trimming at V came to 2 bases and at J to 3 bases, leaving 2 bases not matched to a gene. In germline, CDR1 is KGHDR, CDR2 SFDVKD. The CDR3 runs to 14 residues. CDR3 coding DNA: TGTGCCACCAGTGATTCCGGGACAGGCTACGAGCAGTACTTC. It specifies CATSDSGTGYEQYF.

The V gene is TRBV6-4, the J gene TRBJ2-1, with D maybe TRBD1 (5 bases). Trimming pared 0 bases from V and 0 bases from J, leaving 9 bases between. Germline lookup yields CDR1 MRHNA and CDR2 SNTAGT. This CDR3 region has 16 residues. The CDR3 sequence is CASSDSSRGSYNEQFF. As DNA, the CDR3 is TGTGCCAGCAGTGACTCGTCTAGGGGCTCCTACAATGAGCAGTTCTTC.

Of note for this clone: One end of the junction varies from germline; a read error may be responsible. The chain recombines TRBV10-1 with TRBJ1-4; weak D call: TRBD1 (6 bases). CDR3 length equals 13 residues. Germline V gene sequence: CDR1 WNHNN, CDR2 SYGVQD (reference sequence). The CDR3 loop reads CASSHSDRRKTVF. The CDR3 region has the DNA TGCGCCAGCAGTCATTCAGACAGGAGAAAAACTGTTTTT.